This T cell receptor beta chain was identified in a study of response to subunit inactivated influenza vaccine. TCRdb ran MiXCR on the RT-PCR reads and lists one entry per CDR3 protein. The repertoire holds roughly 550,000 distinct CDR3 sequences, with around a quarter as singletons. This CDR3 has 13 amino acids. Trimming took 10 bases from V and 10 from J, leaving 22 bases between them. Germline CDR1 MNHEY, CDR2 SVGEGT. This clonotype was recorded a few times. A further study also used this sample, focusing on T cells expressing NK-cell markers. From that paper: Scientists made TCR beta cDNA using 5'RACE template switching with UMIs.

V gene TRBV6-2 or TRBV6-3 combines with J gene TRBJ2-5; D might be TRBD1 or TRBD2, each matching 6 bases. The specimen comprised CD4+ T cells sorted from PBMCs, sampled 11 to 12 days after vaccination. The clonotype comes from a middle-aged man who received an inactivated influenza vaccine. The CDR3 region is CATIRGRGNVQYF. The CDR3, as DNA: TGTGCCACCATCAGGGGACGGGGGAACGTCCAGTACTTC.